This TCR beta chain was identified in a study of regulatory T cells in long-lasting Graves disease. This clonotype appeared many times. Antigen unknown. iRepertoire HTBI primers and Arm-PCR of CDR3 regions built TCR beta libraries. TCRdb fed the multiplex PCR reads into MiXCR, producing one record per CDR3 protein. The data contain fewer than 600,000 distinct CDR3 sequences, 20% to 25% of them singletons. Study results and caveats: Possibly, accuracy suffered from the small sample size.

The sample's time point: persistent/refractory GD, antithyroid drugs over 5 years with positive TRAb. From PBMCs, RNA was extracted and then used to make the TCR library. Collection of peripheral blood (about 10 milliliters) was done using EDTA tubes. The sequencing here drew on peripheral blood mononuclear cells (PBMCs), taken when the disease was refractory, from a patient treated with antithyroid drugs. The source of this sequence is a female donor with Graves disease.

The CDR3 region has the DNA TGTGCCAGCAGGGAAAGTATCCTTAGCAATCAGCCCCAGCATTTT. Translation gives CASRESILSNQPQHF. This chain joins TRBV2 and TRBJ1-5; D unresolved. Germline CDR1 and CDR2: SNHLY and FYNNEI. V lost 6 bases, J lost 0 bases, and 12 bases lay in between. This CDR3 is 15 amino acids long.